Shown below are 12 T cell receptor beta chains from a single sample sequenced in a study of Graves' ophthalmopathy and Graves' hyperthyroidism (dated by TCRdb to 2017 to 2018). Sequencing relied on an Illumina HiSeq 2000. For repertoire sequencing, TCR beta CDR3 regions were amplified from RNA transcripts. HTBI primers and the Qiagen OneStep RT-PCR kit were used in a first-round RT-PCR, which was followed by a second-round multiplex PCR, size selection and purification. TCRdb itself trimmed the public reads at Q25 with fastp, ran MiXCR and retained productive beta chains. Rows with a matching CDR3 protein are joined into one entry that keeps the most common DNA and genes. The sample includes 210,000 or so distinct CDR3 sequences, with 25% to 30% observed a single time. The top ten constitute over 7.5% of the sample. Specimen: peripheral blood. Source of these receptors: a man in his forties or fifties with Graves' ophthalmopathy. Donor details come from another sample of the same person, matched by shared clones.

This clonotype appeared many times. This sequence joins TRBV19 and TRBJ1-2, with a possible D match to TRBD1 (5 bases). Germline V gene lookup returns CDR1 LNHDA and CDR2 SQIVND (reference sequence). CDR3 size: 15 residues. V dropped 3 bases and J dropped 3 bases, with 14 bases sitting between them. CDR3 amino acids: CASSMQGPSDYGYTF. As DNA, the CDR3 is TGTGCCAGTAGTATGCAGGGCCCATCGGACTATGGCTACACCTTC.

This clonotype was seen at least ten times. The V and J genes are TRBV28 and TRBJ1-5; D uncertain. Germline V lookup: CDR1 MDHEN, CDR2 SYDVKM. The V end lost 4 bases, the J end lost 2 bases, and 3 bases lay between the germline ends. This CDR3 is 12 amino acids long. The CDR3, as DNA: TGTGCCAGCAGTTGGGGCAATCAGCCCCAGCATTTT. It translates to CASSWGNQPQHF. Complete variable domain (other parts from reference TRBV28 and TRBJ1-5): DVKVTQSSRYLVKRTGEKVFLECVQDMDHENMFWYRQDPGLGLRLIYFSYDVKMKEKGDIPEGYSVSREKKERFSLILESASTNQTSMYLCASSWGNQPQHFGDGTRLSIL.

This clonotype was detected ten times or more. The gene calls are TRBV7-3 and TRBJ2-2; possible D gene TRBD2, 5 bases. V was pared by 5 bases and J by 4 bases, with 11 bases between. The CDR3 sequence is 14 residues long. Germline CDR1 reads SGHTA; CDR2 reads FQGTGA. CDR3 DNA sequence: TGTGCCAGCAGCCCGGGGTTGGGCACCGGGGAGCTGTTTTTT. It encodes CASSPGLGTGELFF.

J is TRBJ2-5 and V is TRBV28; D gene unclear. The CDR3 runs to 14 residues. Looked up from germline, CDR1 is MDHEN and CDR2 is SYDVKM. V was clipped by 5 bases and J by 4 bases, with 14 bases between them. For the CDR3, the DNA is TGTGCCAGCAGTAGTACAGCCACCCCAGAGACCCAGTACTTC. This translates into CASSSTATPETQYF. Based on the CDR3 plus reference TRBV28 and TRBJ2-5, the full variable domain is DVKVTQSSRYLVKRTGEKVFLECVQDMDHENMFWYRQDPGLGLRLIYFSYDVKMKEKGDIPEGYSVSREKKERFSLILESASTNQTSMYLCASSSTATPETQYFGPGTRLLVL.

This clonotype was observed many times. The chain combines TRBV6-2 or TRBV6-3 with TRBJ2-2, with D possibly TRBD2 on 5 matching bases. The V end was cut by 2 bases, the J end by 5 bases, with 15 bases between. CDR3 length: 16 amino acids. Looked up from germline, CDR1 is MNHEY and CDR2 is SVGEGT. The CDR3 here is CASSYPRSTRTGELFF. The CDR3 coding sequence is TGTGCCAGCAGTTACCCGCGAAGCACTAGGACCGGGGAGCTGTTTTTT.

This clonotype occurred many times. CDR3 residues: CASSLSLDTGELFF. CDR3 coding DNA: TGTGCCAGCAGCTTATCGCTGGACACCGGGGAGCTGTTTTTT. The rearrangement links TRBV11-2 to TRBJ2-2; the D is unclear. Germline assignment: CDR1 SGHAT and CDR2 FQNNGV. The CDR3 totals 14 residues. Trimming removed 2 bases from V and 3 bases from J, with 7 bases in between. The full variable domain, rest sourced from reference TRBV11-2 and TRBJ2-2, is EAGVAQSPRYKIIEKRQSVAFWCNPISGHATLYWYQQILGQGPKLLIQFQNNGVVDDSQLPKDRFSAERLKGVDSTLKIQPAKLEDSAVYLCASSLSLDTGELFFGEGSRLTVL.

The CDR3 loop reads CASSHRDRGNTGELFF. DNA for the CDR3: TGCGCCAGCAGCCATCGGGACAGGGGGAACACCGGGGAGCTGTTTTTT. The chain is built from TRBV4-3 and TRBJ2-2, with TRBD1 identical over 10 bases. This CDR3 has 16 amino acids. Losses at the gene ends were 3 bases for V and 1 base for J; bases not matched to a gene: 2. Germline CDR1 and CDR2: LGHNA and YSLEER.

This clonotype has a count of ten or more. The chain combines TRBV20-1 with TRBJ2-7; 8 nucleotides align to TRBD1. This CDR3 region has 14 residues. Losses at the gene ends were 5 bases for V and 3 bases for J; bases not matched to a gene: 9. The germline V gene has CDR1 DFQATT and CDR2 SNEGSKA (reference sequence). CDR3 DNA sequence: TGCAGTGCTTATAGGACAGGGTCGAACTACGAGCAGTACTTC. It codes for CSAYRTGSNYEQYF.

The chain links TRBV7-2 to TRBJ1-6, with D tentatively TRBD1 (5 bases). Germline CDR1 is SGHTA and CDR2 is FQGNSA. This CDR3 is 15 amino acids long. V shed 5 bases and J shed 10 bases, with 18 bases lying between them. The CDR3 spells CASSQLQVFLSPLHF. CDR3 nucleotide sequence: TGTGCCAGCAGCCAACTACAGGTTTTCCTGTCACCCCTCCACTTT.

This clonotype has ten or more counts. The rearrangement links TRBV7-2 to TRBJ2-7, with D maybe TRBD2 (5 bases). CDR3 length equals 13 residues. Germline V gene sequence: CDR1 SGHTA, CDR2 FQGNSA. The V and J ends lost 2 bases and 5 bases respectively, with 10 bases between them. CDR3 nucleotides: TGTGCCAGCAGCTTATACGGGAACCACGAGCAGTACTTC. Translation: CASSLYGNHEQYF.

This clonotype was detected ten times or more. The genes are TRBV28 and TRBJ1-1, with TRBD1 as a possible D gene (5 bases). Germline-derived CDR1 and CDR2 are MDHEN and SYDVKM. The CDR3 spans 15 residues. Trimming cost V 3 bases and J 5 bases, with 16 bases left between them. The CDR3 here is CASSLRGGGRTEAFF. CDR3 in DNA: TGTGCCAGCAGTTTGAGGGGCGGTGGGAGGACTGAAGCTTTCTTT. The full variable domain, in which reference TRBV28 and TRBJ1-1 provide the parts outside the CDR3, is DVKVTQSSRYLVKRTGEKVFLECVQDMDHENMFWYRQDPGLGLRLIYFSYDVKMKEKGDIPEGYSVSREKKERFSLILESASTNQTSMYLCASSLRGGGRTEAFFGQGTRLTVV.

This clonotype has ten or more counts. The CDR3 sequence: CASGLVPYEQYF. The CDR3 DNA follows: TGTGCTAGTGGTTTGGTCCCCTACGAGCAGTACTTC. The V and J genes are TRBV12-5 and TRBJ2-7; D remains unclear. The V end was cut by 0 bases, the J end by 2 bases, with 2 bases between. The CDR3 contains 12 residues. In germline, CDR1 is LGHNT, CDR2 FRNRAP. Using reference TRBV12-5 and TRBJ2-7 for the parts outside the CDR3, the full variable domain is DARVTQTPRHKVTEMGQEVTMRCQPILGHNTVFWYRQTMMQGLELLAYFRNRAPLDDSGMPKDRFSAEMPDATLATLKIQPSEPRDSAVYFCASGLVPYEQYFGPGTRLTVT.